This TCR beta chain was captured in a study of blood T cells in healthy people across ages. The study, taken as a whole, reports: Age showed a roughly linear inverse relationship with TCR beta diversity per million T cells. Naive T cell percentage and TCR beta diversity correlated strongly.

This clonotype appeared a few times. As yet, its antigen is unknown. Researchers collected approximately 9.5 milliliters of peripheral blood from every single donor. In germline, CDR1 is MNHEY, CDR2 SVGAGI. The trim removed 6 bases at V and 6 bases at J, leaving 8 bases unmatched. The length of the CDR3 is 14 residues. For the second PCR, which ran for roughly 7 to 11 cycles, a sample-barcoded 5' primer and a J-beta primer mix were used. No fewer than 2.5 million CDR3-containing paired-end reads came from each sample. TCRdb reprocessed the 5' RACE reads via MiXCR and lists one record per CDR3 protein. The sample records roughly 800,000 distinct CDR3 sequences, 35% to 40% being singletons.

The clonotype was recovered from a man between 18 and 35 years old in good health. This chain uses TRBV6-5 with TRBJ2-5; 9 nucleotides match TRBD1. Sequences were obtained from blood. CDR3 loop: CASRTPGQGQTQYF. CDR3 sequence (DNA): TGTGCCAGCAGAACTCCGGGACAGGGTCAGACCCAGTACTTC.